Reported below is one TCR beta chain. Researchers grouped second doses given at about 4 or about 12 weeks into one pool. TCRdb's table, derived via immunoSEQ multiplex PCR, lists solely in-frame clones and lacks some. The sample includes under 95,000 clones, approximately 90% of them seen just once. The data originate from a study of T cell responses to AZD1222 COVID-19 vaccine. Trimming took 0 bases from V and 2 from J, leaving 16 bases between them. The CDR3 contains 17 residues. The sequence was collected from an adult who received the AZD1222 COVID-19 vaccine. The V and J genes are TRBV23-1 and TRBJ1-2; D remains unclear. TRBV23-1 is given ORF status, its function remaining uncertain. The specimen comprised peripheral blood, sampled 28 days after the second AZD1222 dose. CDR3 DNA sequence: TGCGCCAGCAGTCAATCGGCTTTCCGGGCGCTCAACTATGGCTACACCTTC. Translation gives CASSQSAFRALNYGYTF.